The 21 T cell receptor beta chains given below trace back to one sample, sequenced in a study of PD-L1 blockade in urothelial cancer. Assay: immunoSEQ multiplex PCR; the TCRdb copy retains only in-frame clones and omits some. The top ten clones hold roughly 8.2% of a sample with approximately 50,000 clones, 70% to 90% of them seen once. Specimen: PBMCs, collected around atezolizumab (anti-PD-L1) treatment. The receptors were gathered from a man aged 55 to 70 with urothelial cancer.

In DNA form, the CDR3 reads TGTGCCAGCAGTTTATCGGATCGAGGGAATGAAGGGACAACCTACGAGCAGTACTTC. Translating it yields CASSLSDRGNEGTTYEQYF. The genes are TRBV27 and TRBJ2-7; possible D gene TRBD1, 6 bases. The germline V and J ends were trimmed by 0 bases and 2 bases, with 23 bases remaining between them. CDR1 is MNHEY and CDR2 is SMNVEV in the germline V gene (reference sequence). The CDR3 consists of 19 residues.

This sequence joins TRBV7-2 and TRBJ1-1; 7 bases align to TRBD1. With 5 bases clipped from V and 5 bases from J, the junction kept 5 bases outside the gene matches. The CDR3 runs 13 residues. The germline gives CDR1 SGHTA, CDR2 FQGNSA. For the CDR3, the DNA is TGTGCCAGCAGCACCCAGACAGGGACTGAAGCTTTCTTT. Translating gives CASSTQTGTEAFF.

The chain is built from TRBV7-8 and TRBJ1-3; 9 bases agree with TRBD1. The CDR3 contains 15 residues. Trimming removed 4 bases from V and 0 bases from J; junction bases left unmatched: 1. In germline, CDR1 is SGHVS, CDR2 FQNEAQ. The CDR3 spells CASSSTGGSGNTIYF. DNA of the CDR3: TGTGCCAGCAGCTCGACAGGGGGCTCTGGAAACACCATATATTTT. Combining the CDR3 with reference TRBV7-8 and TRBJ1-3 gives the whole variable domain GAGVSQSPRYKVAKRGQDVALRCDPISGHVSLFWYQQALGQGPEFLTYFQNEAQLDKSGLPSDRFFAERPEGSVSTLKIQRTQQEDSAVYLCASSSTGGSGNTIYFGEGSWLTVV.

This chain links TRBV5-6 with TRBJ2-7; 8 nucleotides line up with TRBD1. Germline loops: CDR1 SGHDT, CDR2 YYEEEE. With V trimmed by 0 bases and J by 6 bases, 17 bases remained unmatched. This CDR3 has 18 residues. CDR3 nucleotide sequence: TGTGCCAGCAGCTTGGAAAAGCCCGGACAGGGAAGGATGCGCGAGCAGTACTTC. It yields the protein CASSLEKPGQGRMREQYF.

The chain uses TRBV20-1 and TRBJ1-1; 7 bases are shared with TRBD1. CDR1 is DFQATT and CDR2 is SNEGSKA in the germline V gene (reference sequence). The CDR3 extends over 11 amino acids. Trimming took 1 base from V and 9 from J; bases not matched to a gene: 2. CDR3: CSARGQGKAFF. The CDR3 nucleotides are TGCAGTGCTAGAGGACAGGGTAAAGCTTTCTTT.

The chain employs TRBV5-4 and TRBJ2-5; D gene unclear. The CDR3 is 17 amino acids. Trimming pared 4 bases from V and 5 bases from J, leaving 24 bases between. CDR1 and CDR2 (germline): SGHNT, YYREEE (reference sequence). In DNA, the CDR3 is TGTGCCAGCAGCCTGCCGGCCTCTTGGTTATTGGGCGAGACCCAGTACTTC. Residues: CASSLPASWLLGETQYF.

On this clone itself: The junction does not match germline at one end; this may be a read error. The chain couples TRBV11-3 to TRBJ1-5; D unclear. There are 18 residues in the CDR3. CDR1 and CDR2 (germline): SGHNT, YENEEA. The CDR3 here is CANSLEGRFSRGNQPQHF. CDR3 nucleotides: TGTGCCAACAGCTTAGAAGGCAGGTTCTCAAGAGGCAATCAGCCCCAGCATTTT.

The V call is TRBV5-5, the J call TRBJ2-3, with 14 nucleotides matching TRBD2. This CDR3 has 17 amino acids. V gave up 4 bases and J gave up 1 base; unmatched junction bases: 5. Germline V lookup: CDR1 SGHKS, CDR2 YYEKEE (reference sequence). The CDR3 nucleotides are TGTGCCAGCAGCCTATTGACTAGCGGGGGGGGCACAGATACGCAGTATTTT. It is translated as CASSLLTSGGGTDTQYF.

The rearrangement joins TRBV7-3 to TRBJ2-2, with TRBD2 as a possible D gene (5 bases). CDR1 is SGHTA, CDR2 FQGTGA, per germline. The germline V and J ends were trimmed by 5 bases and 0 bases, with 13 bases remaining between them. There are 16 residues in the CDR3. CDR3 in DNA: TGTGCCAGCAGCCCCCTGGGGAGACCGAACACCGGGGAGCTGTTTTTT. As protein: CASSPLGRPNTGELFF.

The chain has TRBV27 and TRBJ2-5; TRBD2 matches 10 bases. The germline gives CDR1 MNHEY, CDR2 SMNVEV (reference sequence). The CDR3 length is 15 residues. The V segment lost 4 bases and the J segment 3 bases; nucleotides outside the gene matches: 5. The CDR3 protein is CASSSSGGLEETQYF. CDR3 sequence (DNA): TGTGCCAGCAGTTCTAGCGGGGGCCTTGAAGAGACCCAGTACTTC.

The rearrangement uses TRBV5-1 and TRBJ1-1; TRBD1 aligns across 8 bases. There are 14 residues in the CDR3. Germline assignment: CDR1 SGHRS and CDR2 YFSETQ. The V gene end was trimmed by 0 bases and the J gene end by 7 bases; junction bases not matched to a gene: 5. DNA for the CDR3: TGCGCCAGCAGCTTGGACAGGGGGGGAAATGAAGCTTTCTTT. Encoded protein: CASSLDRGGNEAFF. Based on the CDR3 plus reference TRBV5-1 and TRBJ1-1, the full variable domain is KAGVTQTPRYLIKTRGQQVTLSCSPISGHRSVSWYQQTPGQGLQFLFEYFSETQRNKGNFPGRFSGRQFSNSRSEMNVSTLELGDSALYLCASSLDRGGNEAFFGQGTRLTVV.

The chain couples TRBV11-2 to TRBJ1-2; D call uncertain. CDR3 length equals 13 residues. The V end was cut by 4 bases, the J end by 8 bases, with 14 bases between. Germline V gives CDR1 SGHAT, CDR2 FQNNGV. CDR3 in amino acids: CASSYPGPLGYTF. As DNA, the CDR3 is TGTGCCAGCAGCTACCCGGGTCCCTTGGGCTACACCTTC.

The V call is TRBV15, the J call TRBJ1-6; TRBD1 agrees at 9 bases. V lost 5 bases, J lost 5 bases, and 4 bases stayed unmatched. The CDR3 is 15 residues long. Per the germline V gene, CDR1 is LNHNV and CDR2 is YYDKDF (reference sequence). For the CDR3, the DNA is TGTGCCACCAGCCGCAGGACAGGGGATAATTCACCCCTCCACTTT. It is translated as CATSRRTGDNSPLHF.

This clone was picked up one time. This sequence joins TRBV6-1 and TRBJ2-2; D gene unclear. Germline CDR1 and CDR2: MNHNS and SASEGT. Trimming removed 6 bases at V and 0 bases at J, with 11 bases between. The CDR3 runs to 15 residues. The DNA of the CDR3 is TGTGCCAGCAGAGCCCTCACTTCGAACACCGGGGAGCTGTTTTTT. This gives the protein CASRALTSNTGELFF.

The rearrangement joins TRBV19 to TRBJ2-5; 9 bases map to TRBD2. Trimming cost V 7 bases and J 1 base; bases outside gene matches: 4. This CDR3 has 14 residues. CDR1 and CDR2 (germline): LNHDA, SQIVND (reference sequence). This CDR3 is CASTFSGGQETQYF. Written as DNA, the CDR3 is TGTGCCAGTACGTTTAGCGGGGGCCAAGAGACCCAGTACTTC.

The rearrangement joins TRBV27 to TRBJ2-3; no reliable D call. Per the germline V gene, CDR1 is MNHEY and CDR2 is SMNVEV (reference sequence). The CDR3 has 13 residues. V gave up 6 bases and J gave up 1 base, with 8 bases separating them. In DNA, the CDR3 is TGTGCCAGCAGGGTTCGGGGCACAGATACGCAGTATTTT. Amino acid sequence: CASRVRGTDTQYF.

A few counts support this clone. This chain connects TRBV5-1 to TRBJ2-5, with D perhaps TRBD1 (5 bases). This CDR3 is built from 14 residues. Germline V gene data show CDR1 as SGHRS and CDR2 as YFSETQ. Trimming took 3 bases from V and 2 from J, leaving 11 bases between them. CDR3 residues: CASSYSGIQETQYF. The CDR3 bases are TGCGCCAGCAGCTACTCAGGGATACAAGAGACCCAGTACTTC.

This chain uses TRBV28 with TRBJ2-7; 9 positions agree with TRBD1. The junction had 7 bases not matched to a gene; V was cut back by 4 bases and J by 3 bases. This CDR3 contains 15 residues. CDR1 is MDHEN and CDR2 is SYDVKM in the germline V gene. In DNA form, the CDR3 reads TGTGCCAGCAGTTCCACCGGGACAGGGAGCTACGAGCAGTACTTC. Translating it yields CASSSTGTGSYEQYF. Looking up the rest from reference TRBV28 and TRBJ2-7 gives the full variable domain: DVKVTQSSRYLVKRTGEKVFLECVQDMDHENMFWYRQDPGLGLRLIYFSYDVKMKEKGDIPEGYSVSREKKERFSLILESASTNQTSMYLCASSSTGTGSYEQYFGPGTRLTVT.

The chain links TRBV9 to TRBJ1-1; 10 nucleotides align to TRBD1. Germline values: CDR1 SGDLS, CDR2 YYNGEE. This CDR3 comprises 14 residues. V dropped 2 bases and J dropped 4; count of bases not matched to a gene: 2. The CDR3 sequence: CASSVRTGGTEAFF. The CDR3 DNA reads TGTGCCAGCAGCGTCCGGACAGGGGGCACTGAAGCTTTCTTT.

This CDR3 is CASSADSHQWQYF. In DNA, the CDR3 is TGCGCCAGCAGCGCGGACAGCCACCAGTGGCAGTATTTT. The chain links TRBV5-1 to TRBJ2-3, with a possible D match to TRBD1 (6 bases). CDR1 is SGHRS and CDR2 is YFSETQ in the germline V gene. This CDR3 region has 13 residues. The germline V and J ends were trimmed by 4 bases and 11 bases, with 17 bases remaining between them.

This rearrangement joins TRBV19 to TRBJ2-4; TRBD2 matches at 7 bases. Germline V lookup: CDR1 LNHDA, CDR2 SQIVND (reference sequence). This CDR3 has 14 residues. Unmatched junction bases numbered 12, after V lost 9 bases and J lost 7 bases. CDR3 loop: CASAPGSGANIQYF. CDR3 bases: TGTGCCAGCGCCCCGGGGAGCGGGGCGAACATTCAGTACTTC.